Below, 24 T cell receptor beta chains from the same sample are listed, as sequenced in a study of radiation and T cells in renal cell carcinoma. Time point defined: baseline pretreatment blood. The treatment here: 15 Gy SBRT to primary tumor, nephrectomy 4 weeks later. The protocol was immunoSEQ multiplex PCR, while the TCRdb copy is restricted to in-frame clones and leaves out a portion. In the table there are about 160,000 clones, 88% of which are singletons. The sequencing here drew on blood, taken from a patient whose treatment included radiotherapy and nephrectomy. These receptors were taken from a woman between 65 and 79 years old with renal cell carcinoma.

V usage is TRBV5-8 and J usage is TRBJ1-6; the D gene is possibly TRBD1 (5 bases). CDR3 length equals 15 residues. Germline V gene lookup returns CDR1 SGHTS and CDR2 YDEGEE. V was shortened by 4 bases and J by 2 bases, with 10 bases between the two germline ends. The CDR3: CASSGRQTYNSPLHF. CDR3 sequence (DNA): TGTGCCAGCAGCGGGAGACAGACCTATAATTCACCCCTCCACTTT.

The CDR3 is CATSVERNTQYF. Here the CDR3 DNA reads TGTGCCACCAGCGTAGAGCGGAATACGCAGTATTTT. V gene TRBV15 combines with J gene TRBJ2-3; a possible D gene is TRBD2 (5 bases). The CDR3 contains 12 residues. CDR1 and CDR2 from the germline V gene are LNHNV and YYDKDF (reference sequence). The germline V and J ends were trimmed by 5 bases and 7 bases, with 10 bases remaining between them. The variable domain in full, with the rest retrieved from reference TRBV15 and TRBJ2-3, is DAMVIQNPRYQVTQFGKPVTLSCSQTLNHNVMYWYQQKSSQAPKLLFHYYDKDFNNEADTPDNFQSRRPNTSFCFLDIRSPGLGDTAMYLCATSVERNTQYFGPGTRLTVL.

The V gene is TRBV19, the J gene TRBJ1-2; the match to TRBD1 covers 8 bases. This CDR3 is 13 amino acids long. After removal of 7 bases from V and 8 bases from J, the junction contained 9 bases not matched to a gene. Germline CDR1 reads LNHDA; CDR2 reads SQIVND (reference sequence). The DNA of the CDR3 is TGTGCCAGTACACTGGACAGGGTCGGGGGCTACACCTTC. The encoded protein is CASTLDRVGGYTF.

There are a few counts of this clone. The J gene is TRBJ2-7, the V gene TRBV2; no clear D. Germline CDR1 SNHLY, CDR2 FYNNEI. V lost 2 bases and J 5 bases, leaving 7 bases between the germline ends. There are 12 residues in the CDR3. CDR3 protein: CASSERSHEQYF. The CDR3 region has the DNA TGTGCCAGCAGTGAACGGTCCCACGAGCAGTACTTC. Full variable domain (remainder filled in from reference TRBV2 and TRBJ2-7): EPEVTQTPSHQVTQMGQEVILRCVPISNHLYFYWYRQILGQKVEFLVSFYNNEISEKSEIFDDQFSVERPDGSNFTLKIRSTKLEDSAMYFCASSERSHEQYFGPGTRLTVT.

The chain joins TRBV7-3 to TRBJ1-2, with 8 bases lining up with TRBD1. Germline V CDR1 and CDR2: SGHTA, FQGTGA. The CDR3 is 15 residues long. V was pared by 4 bases and J by 7 bases, with 11 bases of the junction left unmatched. The CDR3 nucleotides read TGTGCCAGCAGCTCAGAACAGGGGGGAGTTGGTGGCTACACCTTC. Translation gives CASSSEQGGVGGYTF.

The chain carries TRBV6-1 and TRBJ2-7; 9 nucleotides agree with TRBD1. This CDR3 has 14 amino acids. V lost 6 bases and J lost 1; bases outside the gene matches: 4. Germline-derived CDR1 and CDR2 are MNHNS and SASEGT. In DNA, the CDR3 is TGTGCCAGCAGGGACAGGGGTGGTTCCTACGAGCAGTACTTC. Translated, it gives CASRDRGGSYEQYF.

V gene TRBV11-2 combines with J gene TRBJ2-5; possible D gene TRBD1, 6 bases. The V gene lost 2 bases and the J gene lost 5 bases, with 12 bases spanning the gap. CDR1 is SGHAT, CDR2 FQNNGV, per germline. This CDR3 region has 14 residues. The chain's CDR3 is CASSLTGLRETQYF. Written as DNA, the CDR3 is TGTGCCAGCAGCTTAACAGGGTTGAGGGAGACCCAGTACTTC. Complete variable domain (other parts from reference TRBV11-2 and TRBJ2-5): EAGVAQSPRYKIIEKRQSVAFWCNPISGHATLYWYQQILGQGPKLLIQFQNNGVVDDSQLPKDRFSAERLKGVDSTLKIQPAKLEDSAVYLCASSLTGLRETQYFGPGTRLLVL.

The CDR3 reads CASSQGVDQPQHF. In DNA form, the CDR3 reads TGCGCCAGCAGCCAAGGGGTCGATCAGCCCCAGCATTTT. The chain is built from TRBV4-1 and TRBJ1-5; D not certain. Trimming took 1 base from V and 5 from J, leaving 6 bases between them. The length of the CDR3 is 13 residues. Germline CDR1 MGHRA, CDR2 YSYEKL.

This chain connects TRBV7-2 to TRBJ2-7, with D tentatively TRBD2 (5 bases). This CDR3 spans 11 amino acids. Germline loops: CDR1 SGHTA, CDR2 FQGNSA. With 5 bases removed from V and 7 bases from J, the gap between germline ends came to 9 bases. CDR3 amino acids: CASSRPGEQYF. For the CDR3, the DNA is TGTGCCAGCAGCCGACCGGGGGAGCAGTACTTC.

This chain links TRBV4-1 with TRBJ2-7; tentative D call: TRBD2 (5 bases). Trimming pared 6 bases from V and 0 bases from J, leaving 18 bases between. The CDR3 consists of 16 residues. Germline V lookup: CDR1 MGHRA, CDR2 YSYEKL. The CDR3 nucleotides read TGCGCCAGCAGAAGTTTTCCAGGAGGTAGCTCCTACGAGCAGTACTTC. Protein: CASRSFPGGSSYEQYF.

This clone was picked up a small number of times. This sequence joins TRBV4-3 and TRBJ2-2; weak D call: TRBD2 (5 bases). The CDR3 has 19 residues. The V and J ends lost 0 bases and 6 bases respectively, with 23 bases between them. Germline loops: CDR1 LGHNA, CDR2 YSLEER. The CDR3 protein is CASSQEEPAELARAGELFF. CDR3 sequence (DNA): TGCGCCAGCAGCCAAGAGGAACCCGCGGAGCTAGCCCGGGCCGGGGAGCTGTTTTTT.

The chain links TRBV4-2 to TRBJ1-6, with 10 bases lining up with TRBD1. CDR1 LGHNA and CDR2 YNFKEQ come from the germline V gene. The trim removed 1 base at V and 8 bases at J, leaving 2 bases unmatched. This CDR3 region has 15 residues. The CDR3 here is CASSQGGTGDSPLHF. CDR3 in DNA: TGTGCCAGCAGCCAAGGGGGGACAGGGGATTCACCCCTCCACTTT.

The chain uses TRBV30 and TRBJ2-2; D may be TRBD1 (6 bases). The CDR3 is 14 amino acids. V was trimmed by 3 bases and J by 0 bases, leaving 8 bases between them. Germline V lookup: CDR1 GTSNPN, CDR2 SVGIG (reference sequence). The CDR3 DNA is TGTGCCTGGAGGTGGGGGCCGAACACCGGGGAGCTGTTTTTT. Its translation is CAWRWGPNTGELFF.

With respect to this clone: At one end, the junction sequence differs from germline, possibly due to a read error. The J gene is TRBJ1-2, the V gene TRBV5-1; D not resolved. Germline CDR1 and CDR2: SGHRS and YFSETQ. This CDR3 region has 14 residues. The CDR3 loop is CASRLEGSRYGYTF. The CDR3 nucleotides read TGCGCCAGCAGATTGGAAGGGTCTCGCTATGGCTACACCTTC.

V gene TRBV6-5 combines with J gene TRBJ1-5; D unresolved. The V and J ends lost 7 bases and 4 bases respectively, with 8 bases between them. Germline V gene data show CDR1 as MNHEY and CDR2 as SVGAGI. The CDR3 loop spans 12 amino acids. The CDR3 sequence: CASNHPNQPQHF. The CDR3 bases are TGTGCCAGCAACCACCCGAATCAGCCCCAGCATTTT.

This sequence joins TRBV6-5 and TRBJ1-1; 7 bases map to TRBD1. This CDR3 is 16 amino acids long. Germline V gene lookup returns CDR1 MNHEY and CDR2 SVGAGI. V lost 4 bases, J lost 0 bases, and 8 bases stayed unmatched. CDR3 in DNA: TGTGCCAGCAGTTTAGGGGGCGCGATTCTGAACACTGAAGCTTTCTTT. It is translated as CASSLGGAILNTEAFF.

Remarks on this clone: The sample holds other DNA sequences that translate to the same CDR3. The V and J genes are TRBV7-2 and TRBJ1-6; 7 nucleotides match TRBD1. Germline V gene sequence: CDR1 SGHTA, CDR2 FQGNSA. The ends lost 3 bases at V and 9 bases at J; junction bases unmatched: 11. This CDR3 contains 16 residues. CDR3 in amino acids: CASSFGLTGAGSPLHF. CDR3 coding DNA: TGTGCCAGCAGCTTTGGTCTCACAGGGGCTGGTTCACCCCTCCACTTT.

This clone occurred a few times. V usage is TRBV2 and J usage is TRBJ1-5; D perhaps matches TRBD1 (5 bases). Germline assignment: CDR1 SNHLY and CDR2 FYNNEI. The CDR3 consists of 15 residues. With 6 bases removed from V and 6 bases from J, the gap between germline ends came to 18 bases. The CDR3 here is CASRYRDGWGQPQHF. The CDR3 coding sequence is TGTGCCAGCAGGTATCGGGACGGGTGGGGTCAGCCCCAGCATTTT.

This clone was seen once. The CDR3 nucleotides are TGCGCCAGCAGCGCGGCAGGGGGCGCCGAGACCCAGTACTTC. Amino acids: CASSAAGGAETQYF. The chain has TRBV5-1 and TRBJ2-5; 8 bases align to TRBD1. The length of the CDR3 is 14 residues. The germline V gene encodes CDR1 SGHRS and CDR2 YFSETQ. With V trimmed by 4 bases and J by 5 bases, 7 bases remained unmatched.

This sequence joins TRBV9 and TRBJ1-2, with D unclear. The ends were cut back, 0 bases at V and 7 bases at J, with 13 bases in the middle. CDR3 size: 14 residues. In germline, CDR1 is SGDLS, CDR2 YYNGEE. The CDR3 spells CASSVGFESRGYTF. CDR3 DNA: TGTGCCAGCAGCGTAGGGTTTGAGAGTCGTGGCTACACCTTC. The entire variable domain, with the rest obtained from reference TRBV9 and TRBJ1-2, is as follows: DSGVTQTPKHLITATGQRVTLRCSPRSGDLSVYWYQQSLDQGLQFLIQYYNGEERAKGNILERFSAQQFPDLHSELNLSSLELGDSALYFCASSVGFESRGYTFGSGTRLTVV.

The chain carries TRBV19 and TRBJ1-5, with TRBD1 matching 9 bases. V shed 5 bases, J shed 5 bases, and the junction held 22 bases outside the gene matches. Germline lookup yields CDR1 LNHDA and CDR2 SQIVND (reference sequence). This CDR3 is built from 20 residues. In DNA, the CDR3 is TGTGCCAGTAGTTCACGCAGACAGGGGGGGGCCAAAACCAACGATCAGCCCCAGCATTTT. As protein: CASSSRRQGGAKTNDQPQHF.

The rearrangement joins TRBV29-1 to TRBJ1-4; D ambiguous. This CDR3 comprises 11 residues. Trimming removed 3 bases from V and 8 bases from J, with 7 bases in between. Per the germline V gene, CDR1 is SQVTM and CDR2 is ANQGSEA. The CDR3 DNA reads TGCAGCGTTGAGGTGGGAGAAAAACTGTTTTTT. Amino acid sequence: CSVEVGEKLFF.

V and J are TRBV7-2 and TRBJ2-7; D unclear. CDR1 is SGHTA and CDR2 is FQGNSA in the germline V gene. This CDR3 has 15 residues. V lost 2 bases, J lost 0 bases, and 11 bases lay in between. The CDR3 is CASSLSQASSYEQYF. The CDR3 DNA is TGTGCCAGCAGCTTAAGTCAGGCTAGCTCCTACGAGCAGTACTTC.

The chain uses TRBV30 and TRBJ2-6; D gene unclear. The CDR3 loop spans 13 amino acids. Trimming removed 5 bases at V and 2 bases at J, with 7 bases between. The germline V gene encodes CDR1 GTSNPN and CDR2 SVGIG (reference sequence). The CDR3 loop is CAWAWAGANVLTF. The CDR3 bases are TGTGCCTGGGCCTGGGCTGGGGCCAACGTCCTGACTTTC.